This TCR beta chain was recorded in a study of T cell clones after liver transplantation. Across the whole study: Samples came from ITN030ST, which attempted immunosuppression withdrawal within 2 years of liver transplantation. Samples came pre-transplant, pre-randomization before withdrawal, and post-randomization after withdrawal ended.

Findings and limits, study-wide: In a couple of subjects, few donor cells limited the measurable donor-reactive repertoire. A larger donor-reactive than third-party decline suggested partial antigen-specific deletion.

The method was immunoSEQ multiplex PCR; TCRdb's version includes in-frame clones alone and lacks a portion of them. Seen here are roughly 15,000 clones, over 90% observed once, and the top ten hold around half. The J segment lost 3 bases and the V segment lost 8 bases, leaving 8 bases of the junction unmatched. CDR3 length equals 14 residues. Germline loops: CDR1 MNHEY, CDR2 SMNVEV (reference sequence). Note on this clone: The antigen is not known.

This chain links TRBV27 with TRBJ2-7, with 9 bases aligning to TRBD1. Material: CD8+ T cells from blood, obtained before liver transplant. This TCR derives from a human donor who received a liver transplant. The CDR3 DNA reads TGTGCCAGCCGCTTTGGGACAGGGCACTACGAGCAGTACTTC. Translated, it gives CASRFGTGHYEQYF.